Each of the 11 T cell receptor beta chains below was sequenced from the same sample in a study of prognosis after radiotherapy for stage I lung cancer. Template was genomic DNA; TCR beta CDR3 amplified in two multiplex PCR rounds. Specific primers for each TRBV and TRBJ gene were what first-round PCR used. TCRdb re-called the multiplex PCR reads through MiXCR, storing one row per CDR3 protein. The table records about 18,000 distinct CDR3 sequences, around 44% of them present only once. The sequencing here drew on PBMCs, taken before or after stereotactic body radiation therapy (not recorded which). The receptors here all came from a donor of 50 years or more with non-small cell lung cancer.

Ten or more counts support this clonotype. The chain employs TRBV20-1 and TRBJ2-1; possibly TRBD1 for D (6 bases). The CDR3 spans 15 residues. V lost 5 bases to trimming and J lost 0 bases, with 14 bases between them. The V gene's germline CDR1 is DFQATT and CDR2 SNEGSKA (reference sequence). The CDR3 spells CSADTTGSSYNEQFF. CDR3 sequence (DNA): TGCAGTGCTGATACCACAGGGAGCTCCTACAATGAGCAGTTCTTC.

Sample share makes this clonotype medium-sized. The CDR3 DNA reads as TGTGCCAGCAGTGTAGGGGGCCAGAGCCTCCACTTT. Encoded protein: CASSVGGQSLHF. This rearrangement joins TRBV2 to TRBJ1-6; 7 bases are shared with TRBD1. Trimming at V came to 4 bases and at J to 15 bases, leaving 6 bases not matched to a gene. There are 12 residues in the CDR3. Germline V gene sequence: CDR1 SNHLY, CDR2 FYNNEI.

J is TRBJ2-7 and V is TRBV9; a weak D match, TRBD2 (7 bases). This CDR3 region has 12 residues. V was shortened by 0 bases and J by 7 bases, with 8 bases between the two germline ends. Germline CDR1 SGDLS, CDR2 YYNGEE. In nucleotides, the CDR3 is TGTGCCAGCAGCGTAGAGGGGGGGGAGCAGTACTTC. Encoded protein: CASSVEGGEQYF.

Worth noting for this clonotype: It is likely a read error: a sequence one base away is far more abundant. The rearrangement joins TRBV7-9 to TRBJ2-1, with TRBD2 as a possible D gene (6 bases). Germline lookup yields CDR1 SEHNR and CDR2 FQNEAQ (reference sequence). This CDR3 spans 14 amino acids. Trimming left V 1 base short and J 8 bases short, with 12 bases between. The CDR3 protein is CASSLGCGKDEQFF. CDR3 nucleotides: TGTGCCAGCAGCTTAGGGTGCGGGAAGGATGAGCAGTTCTTC.

The chain is built from TRBV12-3 or TRBV12-4 and TRBJ2-2; D is possibly TRBD2 (6 bases). Between the trimmed V and J ends, which lost 3 bases and 1 base, there was a span of 9 bases. The CDR3 runs 15 residues. The chain's CDR3 is CASSFAGGNTGELFF. The CDR3 DNA is TGTGCCAGCAGTTTTGCCGGGGGGAACACCGGGGAGCTGTTTTTT.

This clonotype was counted ten times or more. The V call is TRBV2, the J call TRBJ2-1, with 7 bases matching TRBD1. This CDR3 has 15 amino acids. Germline V gene data show CDR1 as SNHLY and CDR2 as FYNNEI. The V segment lost 3 bases and the J segment 11 bases; nucleotides outside the gene matches: 13. The CDR3 DNA follows: TGTGCCAGCAGTGAGGGACAGATCTTGCCGGGACAGCAGTTCTTC. It yields the protein CASSEGQILPGQQFF.

This clonotype was recorded many times. The chain is built from TRBV11-2 and TRBJ2-2, with D unresolved. Trimming took 3 bases from V and 6 from J, leaving 11 bases between them. CDR3 size: 14 residues. Germline-derived CDR1 and CDR2 are SGHAT and FQNNGV. CDR3 residues: CASSFSARAGELFF. CDR3 sequence (DNA): TGTGCCAGCAGCTTTTCAGCTCGCGCCGGGGAGCTGTTTTTT.

Of note for this clonotype: A far larger clone is a single base away, which makes a read error likely. The rearrangement joins TRBV11-3 to TRBJ2-7, with TRBD2 matching over 8 bases. The CDR3 spans 12 residues. V dropped 7 bases and J dropped 9; count of bases not matched to a gene: 8. Germline CDR1 is SGHNT and CDR2 is YENEEA. CDR3 bases: TGTGCCAGCACCATAACGGGGGGGGGGCAGTACTTC. It translates to CASTITGGGQYF.

The chain links TRBV7-9 to TRBJ1-2; D is ambiguous. Trimming pared 3 bases from V and 8 bases from J, leaving 10 bases between. This CDR3 has 12 amino acids. CDR1 is SEHNR, CDR2 FQNEAQ, per germline (reference sequence). CDR3 coding DNA: TGTGCCAGCAGCTTCGGTTCAGAAGGCTACACCTTC. This codes for CASSFGSEGYTF.

This sequence joins TRBV11-3 and TRBJ2-2; TRBD2 agrees at 8 bases. CDR1 and CDR2 (germline): SGHNT, YENEEA. This CDR3 is built from 18 residues. Trimming removed 2 bases from V and 0 bases from J; junction bases left unmatched: 8. The CDR3 loop is CASSLSLPSGSNTGELFF. The CDR3 nucleotides read TGTGCCAGCAGCTTAAGCCTACCTAGCGGGTCGAACACCGGGGAGCTGTTTTTT.

In this sample, this clonotype turned up many times. The chain carries TRBV15 and TRBJ1-3; a weak D match, TRBD1 (5 bases). The CDR3 is 14 amino acids. The germline V gene encodes CDR1 LNHNV and CDR2 YYDKDF (reference sequence). Trimming removed 0 bases from V and 2 bases from J, with 5 bases in between. CDR3 bases: TGTGCCACCAGCAGAGACAGGGCTGGAAACACCATATATTTT. It codes for CATSRDRAGNTIYF.